In this sample, the clone carrying this T cell receptor beta chain turned up a few times. The antigen is undetermined. This specimen belongs to a study of OX40 agonist ivuxolimab in advanced cancers. As for the study in general: From 23 to 79 years was the age range, with a mean of roughly 59 years, and over 80% were male. Overall study findings and caveats: Normalized T-cell clonal expansion was also low in a subset of nonresponders.

V dropped 6 bases and J dropped 2 bases, with 14 bases sitting between them. CDR3 length: 14 residues. Germline V gives CDR1 SQVTM, CDR2 ANQGSEA. Generated by immunoSEQ multiplex PCR, the TCRdb table keeps only in-frame clones and is missing some. The data hold roughly 62,000 clones, with roughly 83% observed a single time. Sequenced material: CD4+ or CD8+ T cells sorted from blood, taken in a trial of the OX40 agonist ivuxolimab. V gene TRBV29-1 combines with J gene TRBJ2-1; D not resolved. This clonotype was obtained from an adult with an advanced solid tumor such as melanoma, head and neck, liver or kidney cancer. The CDR3 spells CSVPGVSTYNEQFF. As DNA, the CDR3 is TGCAGCGTCCCGGGCGTCTCAACCTACAATGAGCAGTTCTTC.